The TCR beta chain under discussion was sequenced for a study of CD8+ T cells in alopecia areata. cDNA reverse transcribed from extracted RNA served as the sequencing template. The method was immunoSEQ multiplex PCR; TCRdb's version includes in-frame clones alone and lacks a portion of them. The sample presents around 290,000 clones, none singletons. Sorting relied on CD4, CD8alpha, NKG2D, NKG2ACE and other markers applied to pooled cutaneous lymph node cells. Study-level findings and limits: Scalp lesions, especially in alopecia totalis/universalis, had higher clonality than normal scalp. Possibly because of HLA-related factors, TCR sharing was less clear across patients than in mice.

The table lists this clone with a few counts. Its antigen is not known. Germline and genes here are mouse. Different DNA sequences within this sample yield the same CDR3. The sequence derives from a C3H/HeJ mouse with alopecia areata. For this mouse line, the MHC haplotype is H2-k. The specimen was CD4+ T cells sorted from a lymph node.

CDR3 amino acids: CASRRTGGSAETLYF. CDR3 DNA, as far as it was read: TGTGCCAGCAGGAGGACAGGGGGCAGTGCAGAA. The rearrangement links TRBV19 to TRBJ2-3; 11 bases match TRBD1. The read comes to an end 4 residues before the CDR3 does, leaving the germline J gene to fill in the end. Trimming took 5 bases from V and 0 from J; bases not matched to a gene: 2. Germline CDR1 is FNHDT and CDR2 is SITEND (reference sequence). CDR3 length: 15 amino acids.